Shown below are 16 T cell receptor beta chains from a single sample sequenced in a study of shared clonotypes between healthy human individuals. Repertoires were generated with immunoSEQ multiplex PCR, while TCRdb's copy carries only in-frame clones and drops some. The sample includes 550,000 to 750,000 clones, roughly 95% of them seen just once. Naive CD8 cells lacked CD45RO and underwent positive selection for CCR7, leaving out terminally differentiated effector memory CD45RA+ cells. The specimen sequenced was naive CD8+ T cells sorted from blood. The origin of the receptors is a woman aged 25 to 39 in good health.

V gene TRBV16 combines with J gene TRBJ2-5, with D perhaps matching TRBD2 (6 bases). The CDR3 contains 15 residues. Trimming cost V 0 bases and J 5 bases, with 13 bases left between them. Germline values: CDR1 KGHSY, CDR2 FQNENV. Written as DNA, the CDR3 is TGTGCCAGCAGCCAATCGGAGGGGAATGAGGAGACCCAGTACTTC. Protein sequence: CASSQSEGNEETQYF.

This clone was seen only once. The rearrangement joins TRBV6-5 to TRBJ2-2; possibly TRBD2 for D (6 bases). The CDR3 is 13 residues long. V was shortened by 6 bases and J by 5 bases, with 10 bases between the two germline ends. Germline CDR1 is MNHEY and CDR2 is SVGAGI. The CDR3 DNA reads TGTGCCAGCAGCTGGGACTGGACCGGGGAGCTGTTTTTT. Translated, it gives CASSWDWTGELFF.

The chain is built from TRBV19 and TRBJ2-1; 8 nucleotides line up with TRBD2. This CDR3 has 16 amino acids. With 4 bases clipped from V and 8 bases from J, the junction kept 13 bases outside the gene matches. The germline V gene has CDR1 LNHDA and CDR2 SQIVND (reference sequence). The CDR3, as DNA: TGTGCCAGTAGTAGGATTAGCGGGAAATCGATTCATGAGCAGTTCTTC. Translated: CASSRISGKSIHEQFF.

The V and J genes are TRBV5-1 and TRBJ2-7; tentative D call: TRBD2 (6 bases). This CDR3 has 16 residues. Germline assignment: CDR1 SGHRS and CDR2 YFSETQ. V was trimmed by 4 bases and J by 1 base, leaving 18 bases between them. The CDR3 DNA sequence: TGCGCCAGCAGCCCGGGTGGCGGGGTCAGATCCTACGAGCAGTACTTC. Protein product: CASSPGGGVRSYEQYF.

The chain employs TRBV5-6 and TRBJ2-1; tentative D call: TRBD2 (6 bases). CDR1 is SGHDT, CDR2 YYEEEE, per germline. This CDR3 region has 11 residues. V gave up 7 bases and J gave up 8 bases, with 10 bases separating them. The CDR3 spells CASGPGDEQFF. The DNA for the CDR3 is TGTGCCAGCGGACCGGGGGATGAGCAGTTCTTC.

The chain combines TRBV28 with TRBJ2-1, with 8 bases that match TRBD2. J lost 4 bases, V lost 3 bases, and 2 bases had no gene match. Per the germline V gene, CDR1 is MDHEN and CDR2 is SYDVKM. The CDR3 has 14 amino acids. The CDR3 bases are TGTGCCAGCAGTTTTCCGGGAGGGTACAATGAGCAGTTCTTC. Translated, it gives CASSFPGGYNEQFF.

V and J are TRBV10-2 and TRBJ2-3, with 10 bases that match TRBD2. The germline V gene encodes CDR1 WSHSY and CDR2 SAAADI. The trim removed 1 base at V and 2 bases at J, leaving 9 bases unmatched. This CDR3 is built from 18 residues. The CDR3 DNA sequence: TGCGCCAGCAGTGAGTGGGCTAGCGGGAGTACTCTCACAGATACGCAGTATTTT. This translates into CASSEWASGSTLTDTQYF.

The sample holds one count of this clone. V and J are TRBV10-3 and TRBJ2-7; 8 bases map to TRBD1. Germline-derived CDR1 and CDR2 are ENHRY and SYGVKD. The V gene end was trimmed by 8 bases and the J gene end by 6 bases; junction bases not matched to a gene: 12. The CDR3 spans 14 residues. The CDR3 region is CAIEPGTGWGEQYF. For the CDR3, the DNA is TGTGCCATCGAACCCGGGACAGGTTGGGGCGAGCAGTACTTC.

Remarks on this clone: Additional DNA sequences in this sample encode the identical CDR3. The chain combines TRBV27 with TRBJ2-7; the match to TRBD2 covers 14 bases. The CDR3 is 15 residues long. V shed 4 bases, J shed 5 bases, and the junction held 4 bases outside the gene matches. Germline CDR1 and CDR2: MNHEY and SMNVEV (reference sequence). The CDR3 DNA follows: TGTGCCAGCAGTTCCGGGACTAGCGGGAGCGACGAGCAGTACTTC. Protein: CASSSGTSGSDEQYF.

The rearrangement joins TRBV29-1 to TRBJ2-2; D is unclear. The CDR3 loop spans 12 amino acids. Germline loops: CDR1 SQVTM, CDR2 ANQGSEA. Trimming took 6 bases from V and 5 from J, leaving 10 bases between them. CDR3 loop: CSVSDLTGELFF. The DNA for the CDR3 is TGCAGCGTCTCCGACTTAACCGGGGAGCTGTTTTTT.

The genes are TRBV28 and TRBJ2-7, with D perhaps matching TRBD1 (6 bases). The CDR3 totals 14 residues. Trimming took off 8 bases at V and 3 bases at J, with 17 bases between the two ends. CDR1 is MDHEN, CDR2 SYDVKM, per germline. Here the CDR3 DNA reads TGTGCCAGCCACCCAAGGCCAGGGGTCTACGAGCAGTACTTC. Translated, it gives CASHPRPGVYEQYF.

The rearrangement uses TRBV4-2 and TRBJ1-2; D is possibly TRBD1 (5 bases). Germline values: CDR1 LGHNA, CDR2 YNFKEQ. V lost 1 base and J 8 bases, leaving 11 bases between the germline ends. The CDR3 consists of 13 residues. CDR3 sequence: CASSQVGLSGYTF. Written as DNA, the CDR3 is TGTGCCAGCAGCCAAGTGGGGCTGTCCGGCTACACCTTC.

This clone was observed once. The chain employs TRBV19 and TRBJ2-3; TRBD1 matches 7 bases. CDR3 size: 15 residues. J gave up 5 bases and V 6 bases, and 11 bases lay outside the gene matches. CDR1 and CDR2 (germline): LNHDA, SQIVND (reference sequence). The CDR3 here is CASRRGQSKGDTQYF. The DNA of the CDR3 is TGTGCCAGTAGAAGGGGACAGTCTAAGGGAGATACGCAGTATTTT.

V is TRBV5-1 and J is TRBJ2-7, with a weak D call TRBD2 (6 bases). The V end was cut by 4 bases, the J end by 5 bases, with 16 bases between. The CDR3 has 14 residues. Germline V gene sequence: CDR1 SGHRS, CDR2 YFSETQ. This chain's CDR3 is CASSPGPGGNEQYF. The CDR3 nucleotides read TGCGCCAGCAGCCCTGGGCCGGGCGGGAACGAGCAGTACTTC. The full variable domain, its missing parts supplied by reference TRBV5-1 and TRBJ2-7, is KAGVTQTPRYLIKTRGQQVTLSCSPISGHRSVSWYQQTPGQGLQFLFEYFSETQRNKGNFPGRFSGRQFSNSRSEMNVSTLELGDSALYLCASSPGPGGNEQYFGPGTRLTVT.

The J gene is TRBJ2-3, the V gene TRBV4-1, with 11 nucleotides matching TRBD2. The germline CDR1 and CDR2 sequences are MGHRA and YSYEKL. The CDR3 contains 16 residues. Trimming cost V 4 bases and J 5 bases; bases outside gene matches: 8. Here the CDR3 reads CASSRSSGREGDTQYF. In DNA form, the CDR3 reads TGCGCCAGCAGCCGAAGTAGCGGGAGGGAGGGAGATACGCAGTATTTT.

The chain employs TRBV28 and TRBJ2-7; D gene ambiguous. The germline V and J ends were trimmed by 7 bases and 3 bases, with 19 bases remaining between them. This CDR3 is built from 15 residues. Germline values: CDR1 MDHEN, CDR2 SYDVKM. The CDR3 nucleotides are TGTGCCAGCACCAATACTCTAGGTTACAGCTACGAGCAGTACTTC. Translating gives CASTNTLGYSYEQYF. Combining the CDR3 with reference TRBV28 and TRBJ2-7 gives the whole variable domain DVKVTQSSRYLVKRTGEKVFLECVQDMDHENMFWYRQDPGLGLRLIYFSYDVKMKEKGDIPEGYSVSREKKERFSLILESASTNQTSMYLCASTNTLGYSYEQYFGPGTRLTVT.